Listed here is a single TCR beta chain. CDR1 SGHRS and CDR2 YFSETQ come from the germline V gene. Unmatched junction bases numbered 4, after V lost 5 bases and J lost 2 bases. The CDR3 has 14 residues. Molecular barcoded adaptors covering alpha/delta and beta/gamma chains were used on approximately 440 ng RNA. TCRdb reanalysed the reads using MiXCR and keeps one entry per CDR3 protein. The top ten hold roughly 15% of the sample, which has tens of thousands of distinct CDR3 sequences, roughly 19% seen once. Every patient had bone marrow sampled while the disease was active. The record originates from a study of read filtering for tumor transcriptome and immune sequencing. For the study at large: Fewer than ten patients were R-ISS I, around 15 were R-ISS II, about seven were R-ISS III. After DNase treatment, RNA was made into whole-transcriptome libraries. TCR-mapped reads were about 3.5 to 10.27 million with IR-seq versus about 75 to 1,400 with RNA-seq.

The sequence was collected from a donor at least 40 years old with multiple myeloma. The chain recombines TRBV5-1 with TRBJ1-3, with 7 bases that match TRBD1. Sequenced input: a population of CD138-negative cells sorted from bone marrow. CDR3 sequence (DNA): TGCGCCAGCAGGGAGGGGGCAACTGGAAACACCATATATTTT. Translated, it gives CASREGATGNTIYF.